These T cell receptor beta chains were read from a single sample in a study of CD8 T cells in Susac syndrome. MiXCR, applied by TCRdb to the immunoSEQ multiplex PCR reads, yields one record per CDR3 protein. The data contain a few hundred thousand distinct CDR3 sequences, roughly 92% of them singletons. Source material: CD8+ T cells from PBMCs. The receptor set was obtained from a human donor with multiple sclerosis. Each CDR3 is given with its conserved first and last residue. D genes are given only for firm matches. Expanded clones get a size class; other rows say once, few or many, or leave the size out.

d_call j_call clone_size v_call cdr3_nt cdr3_aa
TRBD2 TRBJ2-7 NA TRBV28 TGTGCCAGCAGTCCCGTGGCGGGAGGGCCCTTCTACGAGCAGTACTTC CASSPVAGGPFYEQYF
NA TRBJ2-3 NA TRBV19 TGTGCCAGTAGTATCACAGGTGATACGCAGTATTTT CASSITGDTQYF
NA TRBJ2-7 NA TRBV9 TGTGCCAGCAGCGTGGCCGGGAGTGGCGACGAGCAGTACTTC CASSVAGSGDEQYF
TRBD1 TRBJ1-1 NA TRBV5-6 TGTGCCAGCAGCTTGGGAGGGGGCAATGAAGCTTTCTTT CASSLGGGNEAFF
TRBD1 TRBJ2-5 NA TRBV7-2 TGTGCCAGCAGCGGACCACAGGGGGCGTATTGGGGGGAGACCCAGTACTTC CASSGPQGAYWGETQYF
NA TRBJ2-1 NA TRBV6-2/TRBV6-3 TGTGCCAGCAACCGGGGCTCCTACAATGAGCAGTTCTTC CASNRGSYNEQFF
NA TRBJ1-5 NA TRBV4-2 TGTGCCAGCAGCCAAGAAGGGAACAGGGTCGCGAGCAATCAGCCCCAGCATTTT CASSQEGNRVASNQPQHF
NA TRBJ2-1 NA TRBV12-3/TRBV12-4 TGTGCCAGCAGTTTACTGGGGCCCCAATTGTCCTACAATGAGCAGTTCTTC CASSLLGPQLSYNEQFF
NA TRBJ2-7 NA TRBV7-8 TGTGCCAGCAGCTTAGTAATGGGGGAGCAGTACTTC CASSLVMGEQYF
NA TRBJ2-7 NA TRBV27 TGTGCCAGCAGTTTATCATTCAGGGGGGCGAAAGCCTACGAGCAGTACTTC CASSLSFRGAKAYEQYF
NA TRBJ2-5 NA TRBV6-2/TRBV6-3 TGTGCCAGCGGACCCCTTCCTCCCCGACAAGAGACCCAGTACTTC CASGPLPPRQETQYF
TRBD2 TRBJ2-3 once TRBV12-3/TRBV12-4 TGTGCCAGCAGGTATAGCGGGGGACGCACAGATACGCAGTATTTT CASRYSGGRTDTQYF
TRBD1 TRBJ2-7 NA TRBV30 TGTGCCTGGAGAAGACAGGGGACTGTTTACTACGAGCAGTACTTC CAWRRQGTVYYEQYF
NA TRBJ2-3 NA TRBV12-5 TGTGCTAGTGGTTTTGGGGGGTTGTCTAGTACGCAGTATTTT CASGFGGLSSTQYF
NA TRBJ2-1 NA TRBV30 TGTGCCTGGAGTGTCGAGCGGGAGCAGTTCTTC CAWSVEREQFF
NA TRBJ1-1 NA TRBV7-2 TGTGCCAGCAGCCAGGGACCATTCAGAAACACTGAAGCTTTCTTT CASSQGPFRNTEAFF
NA TRBJ2-7 NA TRBV7-7 TGTGCTAGCAGCTTAGAGTGGGGCTACGAGCAGTACTTC CASSLEWGYEQYF
NA TRBJ1-2 NA TRBV6-2/TRBV6-3 TGTGCCAGCAGTTACTCGAAAGCCGACGGGGATTATGGCTACACCTTC CASSYSKADGDYGYTF
TRBD1 TRBJ2-3 NA TRBV28 TGTGCCAGCAGCTATCGACAGGGTGGAGGCACAGATACGCAGTATTTT CASSYRQGGGTDTQYF
NA TRBJ1-2 NA TRBV10-2 TGCGCCAGCAGTGAGGACTATGGCTACACCTTC CASSEDYGYTF
NA TRBJ2-2 NA TRBV15 TGTGCCACCAGCAGAGTAGCGGTCGACGGGGAGCTGTTTTTT CATSRVAVDGELFF
TRBD1 TRBJ1-2 NA TRBV7-8 TGTGCCAGCAGCTTAGCAGGGGGGTCCGACAGGGGCTATGGCTACACCTTC CASSLAGGSDRGYGYTF